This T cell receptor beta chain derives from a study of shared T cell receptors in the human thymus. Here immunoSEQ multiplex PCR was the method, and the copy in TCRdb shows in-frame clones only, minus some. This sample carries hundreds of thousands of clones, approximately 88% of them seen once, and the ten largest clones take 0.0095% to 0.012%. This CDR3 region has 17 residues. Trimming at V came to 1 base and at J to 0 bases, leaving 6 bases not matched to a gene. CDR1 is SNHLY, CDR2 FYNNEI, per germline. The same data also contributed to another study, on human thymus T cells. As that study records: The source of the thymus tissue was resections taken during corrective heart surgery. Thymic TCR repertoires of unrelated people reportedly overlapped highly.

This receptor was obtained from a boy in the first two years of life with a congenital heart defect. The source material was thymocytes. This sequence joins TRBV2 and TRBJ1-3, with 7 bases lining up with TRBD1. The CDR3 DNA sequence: TGTGCCAGCAGTGAAGGCGGACAGGCGGTCTCTGGAAACACCATATATTTT. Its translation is CASSEGGQAVSGNTIYF.